The source of this T cell receptor beta chain is a study of OX40 agonist ivuxolimab in advanced cancers. Germline assignment: CDR1 MDHEN and CDR2 SYDVKM. The germline V and J ends were trimmed by 3 bases and 4 bases, with 6 bases remaining between them. This CDR3 spans 12 amino acids. TCRdb's copy holds only in-frame clones and misses some; the assay was immunoSEQ multiplex PCR. The sample records about 91,000 clones, roughly 84% being singletons. Notes on the study in general: On average, CD8+ T cells had more expanded clones than CD4+.

For this clone: The antigen is unknown.

This clonotype was obtained from an adult with an advanced solid tumor such as melanoma, head and neck, liver or kidney cancer. V gene TRBV28 combines with J gene TRBJ1-2; no definite D call. The specimen was CD4+ or CD8+ T cells sorted from blood, collected in a trial of the OX40 agonist ivuxolimab. CDR3 DNA: TGTGCCAGCAGTTTCAGTTTCTATGGCTACACCTTC. It yields the protein CASSFSFYGYTF.